This TCR beta chain was recorded in a study of control samples from healthy donors and cancer patients. Generated by immunoSEQ multiplex PCR, the TCRdb table keeps only in-frame clones and is missing some. The repertoire shows roughly 190,000 clones; the top ten hold roughly 2.2%. With 4 bases clipped from V and 1 base from J, the junction kept 3 bases outside the gene matches. The CDR3 has 14 amino acids. Germline V gene lookup returns CDR1 MNHEY and CDR2 SVGAGI. The TCR originated in a woman in her twenties or thirties in good health. Sequencing input: blood. The J gene is TRBJ1-1, the V gene TRBV6-5; 7 positions match TRBD1. CDR3 protein: CASSSGDRNTEAFF. The CDR3 DNA reads as TGTGCCAGCAGTTCAGGGGACAGGAACACTGAAGCTTTCTTT.